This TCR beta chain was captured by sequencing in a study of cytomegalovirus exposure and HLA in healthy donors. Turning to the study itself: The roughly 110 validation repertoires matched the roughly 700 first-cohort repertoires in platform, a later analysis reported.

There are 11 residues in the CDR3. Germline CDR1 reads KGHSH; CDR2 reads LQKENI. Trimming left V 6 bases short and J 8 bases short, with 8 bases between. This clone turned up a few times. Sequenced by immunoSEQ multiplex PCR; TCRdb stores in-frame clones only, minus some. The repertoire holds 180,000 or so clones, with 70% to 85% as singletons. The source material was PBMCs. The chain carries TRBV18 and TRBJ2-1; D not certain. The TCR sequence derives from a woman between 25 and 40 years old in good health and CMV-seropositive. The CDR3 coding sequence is TGTGCCAGCTCTCTCGAGGATGAGCAGTTCTTC. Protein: CASSLEDEQFF.